This is a list of T cell receptor beta chains from one sample in a study of cytomegalovirus exposure and HLA in healthy donors. TCRdb's copy holds only in-frame clones and misses some; the assay was immunoSEQ multiplex PCR. The table lists 150,000 to 200,000 clones, 80% of them singletons, with around 5.7% in the top ten. Sequences were obtained from PBMCs. All receptors derive from a man aged 35 to 55 in good health and CMV-seronegative. CDR3s include the opening cysteine and the closing phenylalanine or tryptophan. The D gene is left open where the match is weak. Size tells how often a clone was seen (once, few, many) or the class of an expanded clone, and some rows leave it out.

length: 14
J: TRBJ1-2
size: NA
D: TRBD1
V: TRBV19
CDR3: CASSIRTGTDGYTF
DNA: TGTGCCAGTAGTATCCGGACAGGGACGGATGGCTACACCTTC

length: 14
J: TRBJ1-1
size: NA
D: NA
V: TRBV7-9
CDR3: CAGSRPGSVTEAFF
DNA: TGTGCCGGCAGCCGGCCGGGGAGTGTAACTGAAGCTTTCTTT

length: 14
J: TRBJ2-1
size: NA
D: NA
V: TRBV11-3
CDR3: CASSFVGGLYEQFF
DNA: TGTGCCAGCAGCTTCGTTGGGGGCTTGTATGAGCAGTTCTTC

length: 17
J: TRBJ2-2
size: NA
D: TRBD2
V: TRBV4-3
CDR3: CASSRDAGLELAGELFF
DNA: TGCGCCAGCAGCCGAGATGCGGGACTAGAATTGGCCGGGGAGCTGTTTTTT

length: 16
J: TRBJ2-2
size: NA
D: TRBD1
V: TRBV6-1
CDR3: CASSALGQSNTGELFF
DNA: TGTGCCAGCAGTGCTTTGGGACAGTCGAACACCGGGGAGCTGTTTTTT

length: 15
J: TRBJ2-7
size: NA
D: NA
V: TRBV7-2
CDR3: CASSLNSGGLYEQYF
DNA: TGTGCCAGCAGCTTAAACTCGGGCGGGCTCTACGAGCAGTACTTC

length: 13
J: TRBJ1-2
size: NA
D: TRBD1
V: TRBV7-3
CDR3: CASSPERGHGYTF
DNA: TGTGCCAGCAGCCCCGAGAGGGGGCATGGCTACACCTTC

length: 17
J: TRBJ2-2
size: NA
D: NA
V: TRBV5-1
CDR3: CASSLVPAGQSTGELFF
DNA: TGCGCCAGCAGCTTGGTCCCGGCGGGCCAGAGCACCGGGGAGCTGTTTTTT

length: 14
J: TRBJ2-7
size: NA
D: TRBD2
V: TRBV10-2
CDR3: CASSEIRGRYEQYF
DNA: TGCGCCAGCAGTGAGATTCGCGGGAGGTACGAGCAGTACTTC

length: 15
J: TRBJ2-7
size: few
D: TRBD2
V: TRBV4-1
CDR3: CASSQITSGSYEQYF
DNA: TGCGCCAGCAGCCAAATAACTAGCGGGAGTTACGAGCAGTACTTC

length: 13
J: TRBJ2-7
size: NA
D: NA
V: TRBV5-5
CDR3: CASSQWADYEQYF
DNA: TGTGCCAGCAGCCAGTGGGCAGACTACGAGCAGTACTTC

length: 13
J: TRBJ1-2
size: NA
D: TRBD1
V: TRBV6-5
CDR3: CASSYSKGAGYTF
DNA: TGTGCCAGCAGTTACTCGAAGGGGGCAGGCTACACCTTC

length: 17
J: TRBJ2-3
size: NA
D: TRBD1
V: TRBV19
CDR3: CASTSRPGTGFPDTQYF
DNA: TGTGCCAGTACCAGCCGCCCCGGGACAGGGTTTCCAGATACGCAGTATTTT

length: 13
J: TRBJ2-2
size: NA
D: NA
V: TRBV9
CDR3: CASTYSGVGELFF
DNA: TGTGCCAGCACCTATAGCGGTGTCGGGGAGCTGTTTTTT

length: 14
J: TRBJ2-7
size: NA
D: TRBD1
V: TRBV11-2
CDR3: CASSLRDRTYEQYF
DNA: TGTGCCAGCAGCTTACGGGACAGGACCTACGAGCAGTACTTC

length: 13
J: TRBJ2-1
size: NA
D: NA
V: TRBV19
CDR3: CASSSGPLNEQFF
DNA: TGTGCCAGTAGTTCCGGTCCCCTGAATGAGCAGTTCTTC

length: 15
J: TRBJ1-5
size: NA
D: NA
V: TRBV6-5
CDR3: CASSSTADGDQPQHF
DNA: TGTGCCAGCAGCTCGACGGCGGATGGCGATCAGCCCCAGCATTTT

length: 17
J: TRBJ1-5
size: NA
D: NA
V: TRBV4-3
CDR3: CASSQEWMGTRPGPQHF
DNA: TGCGCCAGCAGCCAAGAATGGATGGGGACACGACCGGGGCCCCAGCATTTT

length: 14
J: TRBJ2-1
size: NA
D: TRBD1
V: TRBV9
CDR3: CASSVATGGYEQFF
DNA: TGTGCCAGCAGCGTAGCAACAGGGGGCTATGAGCAGTTCTTC